This T cell receptor (beta chain) was identified in a study of T cell changes during pregnancy in multiple sclerosis (dated by TCRdb to 2018 to 2020). In the study overall: In women with multiple sclerosis, the researchers looked at how the T cell repertoire shifted as pregnancy progressed.

Libraries were made using the immunoSEQ multiplex PCR assay. The immuneACCESS repertoire file appears here via TCRdb, limited to in-frame rearrangements. These files lack a portion of the clones; in checked studies, under half of the deficit traces to unresolved V genes, and the cause of the others is not known. The table for this sample lists fewer than 45,000 clones; 80% to 90% of them were counted only once. Roughly 0.48% of the sample is held by the ten biggest clonotypes. The V and J ends are trimmed by 1 base and 7 bases, leaving 10 bases between them. The CDR3 runs 13 residues from the cysteine to the phenylalanine. CDR3 DNA only is kept here, 39 bases in frame from base 1. As encoded in the germline V gene, CDR1 is LGHNA while CDR2 is YSLEER. Comment on this clone: Its binding antigen is unknown. There are no base qualities to consult, and no much larger clone falls within one base.

This clonotype was sampled from a female donor with multiple sclerosis, enrolled in a pregnancy study. The receptor chain draws on TRBV4-3 and TRBJ2-5; the D gene is perhaps TRBD2, on 5 matching bases. The source material was CD4+ T cells from peripheral blood mononuclear cells, sampled in the first trimester of pregnancy. The CDR3 sequence is CASSQGVGGTQYF. The DNA sequence follows: TGCGCCAGCAGCCAAGGAGTAGGAGGGACCCAGTACTTC.